This TCR beta chain appears in the sequencing data of a study of T cells after posttransplantation cyclophosphamide. Findings and limits, study-wide: Blood and skin or GI T cell repertoires showed limited TRB overlap. Recipient CMV seropositivity and CMV reactivation strongly tracked TRB clonality. Later post-transplant blood repertoires were often dominated by donor CD8+ memory clones.

This CDR3 is built from 14 residues. The V gene's germline CDR1 is SGHAT and CDR2 FQNNGV. V shed 4 bases and J 9 bases; nucleotides not matched to a gene: 9. Measured with immunoSEQ multiplex PCR; TCRdb has only the in-frame clones, and not every one. The sample consists of around 9,900 clones, roughly 87% of them appearing once. On this clone: What it binds is not known.

Sequences were obtained from memory CD4+ T cells sorted from PBMCs. The sequence was collected from a woman aged 55 to 70 in good health, CMV-negative, and a related stem cell transplant donor. V is TRBV11-2 and J is TRBJ1-5; 7 bases agree with TRBD1. The CDR3 DNA is TGTGCCAGCAGCTCGGGACAGACCTTAGGGCCCCAGCATTTT. Protein product: CASSSGQTLGPQHF.